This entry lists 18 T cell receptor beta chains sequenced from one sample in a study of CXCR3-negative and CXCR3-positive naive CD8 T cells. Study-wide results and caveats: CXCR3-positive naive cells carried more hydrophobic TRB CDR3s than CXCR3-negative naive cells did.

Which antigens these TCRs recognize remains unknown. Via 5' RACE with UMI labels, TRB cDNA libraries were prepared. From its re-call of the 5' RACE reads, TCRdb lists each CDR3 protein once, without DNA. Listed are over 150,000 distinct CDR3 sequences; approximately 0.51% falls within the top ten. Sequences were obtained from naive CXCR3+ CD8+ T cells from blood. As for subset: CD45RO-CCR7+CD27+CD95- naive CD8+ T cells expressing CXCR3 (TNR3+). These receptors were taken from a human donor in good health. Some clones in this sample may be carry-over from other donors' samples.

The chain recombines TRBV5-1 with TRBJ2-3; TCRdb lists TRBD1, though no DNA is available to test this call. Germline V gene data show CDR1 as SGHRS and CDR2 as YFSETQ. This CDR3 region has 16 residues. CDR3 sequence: CASSLTERGARDTQYF.

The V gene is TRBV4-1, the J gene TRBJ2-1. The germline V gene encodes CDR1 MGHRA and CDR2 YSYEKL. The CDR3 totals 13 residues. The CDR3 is CASSQGQYNEQFF.

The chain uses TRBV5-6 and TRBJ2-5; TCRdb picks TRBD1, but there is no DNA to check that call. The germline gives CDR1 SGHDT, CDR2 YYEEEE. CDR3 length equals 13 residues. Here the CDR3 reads CASSQHPRETQYF.

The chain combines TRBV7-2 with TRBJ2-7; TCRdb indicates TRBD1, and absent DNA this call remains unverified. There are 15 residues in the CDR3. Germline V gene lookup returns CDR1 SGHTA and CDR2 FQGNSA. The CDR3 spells CASSYLGGAGHEQYF.

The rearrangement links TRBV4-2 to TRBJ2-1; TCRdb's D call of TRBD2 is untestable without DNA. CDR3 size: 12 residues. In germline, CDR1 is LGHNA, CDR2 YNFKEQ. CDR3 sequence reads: CASSQRAGEQFF.

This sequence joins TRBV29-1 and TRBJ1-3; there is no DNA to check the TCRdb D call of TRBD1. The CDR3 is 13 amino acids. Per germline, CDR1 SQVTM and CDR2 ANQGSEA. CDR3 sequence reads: CSVLTPYRDTIYF.

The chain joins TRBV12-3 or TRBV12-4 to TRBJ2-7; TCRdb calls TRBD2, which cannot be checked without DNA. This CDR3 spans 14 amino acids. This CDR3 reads CASSPGLAAYEQYF.

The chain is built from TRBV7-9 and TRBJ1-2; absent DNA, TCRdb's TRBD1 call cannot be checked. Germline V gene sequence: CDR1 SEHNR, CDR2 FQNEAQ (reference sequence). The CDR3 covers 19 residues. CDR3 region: CASSLISVGSWDRGQSYTF.

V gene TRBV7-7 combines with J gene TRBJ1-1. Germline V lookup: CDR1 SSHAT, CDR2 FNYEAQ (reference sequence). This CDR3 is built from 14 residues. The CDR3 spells CASSLYSGHPEAFF. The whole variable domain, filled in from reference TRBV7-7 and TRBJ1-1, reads GAGVSQSPRYKVTKRGQDVTLRCDPISSHATLYWYQQALGQGPEFLTYFNYEAQPDKSGLPSDRFSAERPEGSISTLTIQRTEQRDSAMYRCASSLYSGHPEAFFGQGTRLTVV.

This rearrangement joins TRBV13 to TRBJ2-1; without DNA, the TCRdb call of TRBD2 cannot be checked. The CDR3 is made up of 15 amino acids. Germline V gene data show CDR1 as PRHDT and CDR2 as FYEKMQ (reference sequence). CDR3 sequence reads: CASSSPEERGSEQFF.

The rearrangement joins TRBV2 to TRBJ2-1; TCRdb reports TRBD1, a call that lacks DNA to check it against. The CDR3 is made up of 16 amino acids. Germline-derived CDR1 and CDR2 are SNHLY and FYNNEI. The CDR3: CASKEGPGGAYNEQFF.

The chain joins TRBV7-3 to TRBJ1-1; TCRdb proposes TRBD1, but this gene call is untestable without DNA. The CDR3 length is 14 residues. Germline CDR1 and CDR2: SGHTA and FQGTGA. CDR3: CAGSSGPGATEAFF.

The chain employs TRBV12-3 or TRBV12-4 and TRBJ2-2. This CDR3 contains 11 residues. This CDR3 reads CASIRTGELFF.

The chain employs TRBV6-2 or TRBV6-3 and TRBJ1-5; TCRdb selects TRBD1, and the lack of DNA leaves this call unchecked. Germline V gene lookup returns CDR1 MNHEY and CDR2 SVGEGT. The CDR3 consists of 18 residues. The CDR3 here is CASTLAGTATNSNQPQHF.

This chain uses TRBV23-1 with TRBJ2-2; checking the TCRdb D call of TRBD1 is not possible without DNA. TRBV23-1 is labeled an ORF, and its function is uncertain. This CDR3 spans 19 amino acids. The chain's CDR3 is CASTSPQTGGADPPGELFF.

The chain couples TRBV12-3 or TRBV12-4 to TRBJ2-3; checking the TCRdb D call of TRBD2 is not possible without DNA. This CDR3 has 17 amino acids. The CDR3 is CASSWDASGIGTDTQYF.

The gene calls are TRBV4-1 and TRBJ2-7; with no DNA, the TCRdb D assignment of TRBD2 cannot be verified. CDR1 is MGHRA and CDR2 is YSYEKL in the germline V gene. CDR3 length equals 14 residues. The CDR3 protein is CASSQTGLAGEQYF.

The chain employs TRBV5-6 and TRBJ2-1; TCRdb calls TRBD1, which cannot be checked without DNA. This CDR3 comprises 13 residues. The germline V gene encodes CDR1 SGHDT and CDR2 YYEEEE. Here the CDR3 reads CASSPGNWNEQFF.